The clone carrying this TCR beta chain is a singleton in its sample. What it binds is not known. Produced via immunoSEQ multiplex PCR; TCRdb's table is partial and in-frame only. The sample contains 250,000 or so clones, roughly 89% of which appear only once. This specimen belongs to a study of cytomegalovirus exposure and HLA in healthy donors. Study-wide results and limits: The classifier reportedly diagnosed cytomegalovirus status with high specificity and sensitivity. Researchers reported that a few CMV-associated chains were confirmed in vitro as CMV antigen-specific.

The sequence was obtained from a man younger than 35 in good health and CMV-seronegative. Sample: PBMCs.

In nucleotides, the CDR3 is TGCGCCAGCAGCTTGGGCAGGGAGGGGGAGACCCAGTACTTC. Translating gives CASSLGREGETQYF. J is TRBJ2-5 and V is TRBV5-1; 7 positions match TRBD2. Germline values: CDR1 SGHRS, CDR2 YFSETQ. With V trimmed by 0 bases and J by 5 bases, 4 bases remained unmatched. This CDR3 comprises 14 residues. Based on the CDR3 plus reference TRBV5-1 and TRBJ2-5, the full variable domain is KAGVTQTPRYLIKTRGQQVTLSCSPISGHRSVSWYQQTPGQGLQFLFEYFSETQRNKGNFPGRFSGRQFSNSRSEMNVSTLELGDSALYLCASSLGREGETQYFGPGTRLLVL.